The table lists the clone carrying this T cell receptor beta chain with many counts. These data belong to a study of T cells in Graves' hyperthyroidism and ophthalmopathy. Trimming left V 4 bases short and J 7 bases short, with 7 bases between. This CDR3 is built from 11 residues. Germline CDR1 reads MNHEY; CDR2 reads SVGAGI. RNA transcripts gave rise to amplified TCR beta CDR3 regions. In the first-round RT-PCR of the TCR CDR3, the HTBI primer set was used. Via MiXCR, TCRdb re-called the multiplex PCR reads, giving one row per CDR3 protein. The sample has fewer than 550,000 distinct CDR3 sequences, roughly 25% seen once.

The TCR sequence derives from a woman in her twenties or thirties with Graves' ophthalmopathy. Sequenced: blood. V usage is TRBV6-5 and J usage is TRBJ1-2; D is possibly TRBD1 (5 bases). The CDR3 bases are TGTGCCAGCAGTTCCCAGGGTGGCTACACCTTC. Translating gives CASSSQGGYTF.